The 13 T cell receptor beta chains below come from one sample, sequenced in a study of OX40 agonist ivuxolimab in advanced cancers. Assay used: immunoSEQ multiplex PCR; TCRdb lists only in-frame clones, some missing. The repertoire holds approximately 58,000 clones, with roughly 89% as singletons. The sample in question was CD4+ or CD8+ T cells sorted from blood, obtained in a trial of the OX40 agonist ivuxolimab. Receptors originate from an adult with an advanced solid tumor such as melanoma, head and neck, liver or kidney cancer.

V usage is TRBV5-1 and J usage is TRBJ1-3; 7 bases line up with TRBD1. Germline CDR1 SGHRS, CDR2 YFSETQ. Trimming at V came to 4 bases and at J to 1 base, leaving 5 bases not matched to a gene. This CDR3 region has 15 residues. CDR3 sequence reads: CASSLRGSSGNTIYF. Here the CDR3 DNA reads TGCGCCAGCAGCCTCAGGGGGTCGTCTGGAAACACCATATATTTT.

For the CDR3, the DNA is TGTGCCAGCAGCTTGGTCGCCGTCGCTAACACTGAAGCTTTCTTT. This encodes CASSLVAVANTEAFF. V usage is TRBV5-6 and J usage is TRBJ1-1; D ambiguous. CDR3 length equals 15 residues. The germline CDR1 and CDR2 sequences are SGHDT and YYEEEE. V lost 0 bases and J 2 bases, leaving 11 bases between the germline ends. The variable domain in full, with the rest retrieved from reference TRBV5-6 and TRBJ1-1, is DAGVTQSPTHLIKTRGQQVTLRCSPKSGHDTVSWYQQALGQGPQFIFQYYEEEERQRGNFPDRFSGHQFPNYSSELNVNALLLGDSALYLCASSLVAVANTEAFFGQGTRLTVV.

The rearrangement joins TRBV7-9 to TRBJ1-3, with a possible D match to TRBD1 (6 bases). The length of the CDR3 is 16 residues. V was clipped by 1 base and J by 3 bases, with 13 bases between them. The germline gives CDR1 SEHNR, CDR2 FQNEAQ (reference sequence). This chain's CDR3 is CASSLGIGGDGNTIYF. The DNA of the CDR3 is TGTGCCAGCAGCTTAGGGATAGGGGGAGATGGAAACACCATATATTTT. Together with reference TRBV7-9 and TRBJ1-3, the CDR3 gives the full variable domain: DTGVSQNPRHKITKRGQNVTFRCDPISEHNRLYWYRQTLGQGPEFLTYFQNEAQLEKSRLLSDRFSAERPKGSFSTLEIQRTEQGDSAMYLCASSLGIGGDGNTIYFGEGSWLTVV.

There are a few counts of this clone. This sequence joins TRBV18 and TRBJ1-6; a possible D gene is TRBD1 (5 bases). The V and J ends lost 4 bases and 6 bases respectively, with 10 bases between them. CDR1 and CDR2 from the germline V gene are KGHSH and LQKENI. The CDR3 totals 14 residues. The CDR3 is CASSQGTGNSPLHF. CDR3 DNA sequence: TGTGCCAGCTCACAGGGGACCGGTAATTCACCCCTCCACTTT.

This clone was recorded only once. The chain couples TRBV7-2 to TRBJ2-1; 9 nucleotides match TRBD1. Germline-derived CDR1 and CDR2 are SGHTA and FQGNSA. Trimming at V came to 5 bases and at J to 4 bases, leaving 6 bases not matched to a gene. CDR3 size: 15 residues. The CDR3 nucleotides read TGTGCCAGCAGCCTGGGACAGGGTGGATACAATGAGCAGTTCTTC. Its translation: CASSLGQGGYNEQFF.

The count of this clone is one. The rearrangement uses TRBV9 and TRBJ2-1; D may be TRBD2 (6 bases). V dropped 0 bases and J dropped 7 bases, with 14 bases sitting between them. The length of the CDR3 is 15 residues. CDR1 is SGDLS and CDR2 is YYNGEE in the germline V gene. The CDR3 nucleotides are TGTGCCAGCAGCGTAGAAGGGACTCCGGAGAATGAGCAGTTCTTC. Translation gives CASSVEGTPENEQFF. The variable domain in full, completed from reference TRBV9 and TRBJ2-1, reads DSGVTQTPKHLITATGQRVTLRCSPRSGDLSVYWYQQSLDQGLQFLIQYYNGEERAKGNILERFSAQQFPDLHSELNLSSLELGDSALYFCASSVEGTPENEQFFGPGTRLTVL.

The V call is TRBV7-9, the J call TRBJ2-5; TRBD2 matches at 12 bases. J was trimmed by 5 bases and V by 5 bases; bases with no gene match: 3. Germline V gene sequence: CDR1 SEHNR, CDR2 FQNEAQ (reference sequence). This CDR3 is 14 amino acids long. The CDR3 DNA reads as TGTGCCAGCAGCCCTGGGACTAGCGGGGAGACCCAGTACTTC. Its translation: CASSPGTSGETQYF.

This clone was picked up one time. DNA for the CDR3: TGTGCCAGTACCACAGGGCCCAGTGGCTACACCTTC. The encoded protein is CASTTGPSGYTF. The J gene is TRBJ1-2, the V gene TRBV19; possibly TRBD1 for D (6 bases). This CDR3 region has 12 residues. V was pared by 7 bases and J by 7 bases, with 13 bases between. Germline CDR1 LNHDA, CDR2 SQIVND (reference sequence). Full variable domain (outside the CDR3, taken from reference TRBV19 and TRBJ1-2): DGGITQSPKYLFRKEGQNVTLSCEQNLNHDAMYWYRQDPGQGLRLIYYSQIVNDFQKGDIAEGYSVSREKKESFPLTVTSAQKNPTAFYLCASTTGPSGYTFGSGTRLTVV.

This sequence joins TRBV2 and TRBJ1-2, with a possible D match to TRBD1 (5 bases). V was pared by 0 bases and J by 5 bases, with 13 bases between. This CDR3 spans 15 amino acids. Per the germline V gene, CDR1 is SNHLY and CDR2 is FYNNEI. CDR3 protein: CASSEAQGGGYGYTF. The CDR3 DNA follows: TGTGCCAGCAGTGAAGCGCAGGGCGGCGGGTATGGCTACACCTTC. Supplemented by reference TRBV2 and TRBJ1-2, the full variable domain reads EPEVTQTPSHQVTQMGQEVILRCVPISNHLYFYWYRQILGQKVEFLVSFYNNEISEKSEIFDDQFSVERPDGSNFTLKIRSTKLEDSAMYFCASSEAQGGGYGYTFGSGTRLTVV.

The rearrangement links TRBV10-2 to TRBJ1-5; no firm D call. V lost 5 bases and J lost 0, with 8 bases in between. The CDR3 has 14 amino acids. Germline V CDR1 and CDR2: WSHSY, SAAADI. This CDR3 is CASSTTNSNQPQHF. The CDR3 bases are TGCGCCAGCAGTACGACAAATAGCAATCAGCCCCAGCATTTT.

The chain is built from TRBV28 and TRBJ1-4, with D possibly matching TRBD1 (6 bases). The germline V and J ends were trimmed by 7 bases and 2 bases, with 17 bases remaining between them. The CDR3 is 16 amino acids. The germline CDR1 and CDR2 sequences are MDHEN and SYDVKM. The CDR3: CASNPSGAATNEKLFF. As DNA, the CDR3 is TGTGCCAGCAATCCGTCGGGGGCAGCGACTAATGAAAAACTGTTTTTT.

The rearrangement links TRBV28 to TRBJ1-2; TRBD1 matches 11 bases. Germline V gives CDR1 MDHEN, CDR2 SYDVKM. The CDR3 is 14 residues long. The V gene end was trimmed by 7 bases and the J gene end by 6 bases; junction bases not matched to a gene: 7. The CDR3, as DNA: TGTGCCAGCACCCTGGACAGGGGGCGGAATGGCTACACCTTC. This translates into CASTLDRGRNGYTF.

V is TRBV7-9 and J is TRBJ1-1, with D possibly being TRBD1 (6 bases). V shed 5 bases and J shed 3 bases, with 13 bases lying between them. The germline V gene has CDR1 SEHNR and CDR2 FQNEAQ (reference sequence). The CDR3 length is 14 residues. The CDR3 DNA is TGTGCCAGCAGCCAACAGGGCTGGGACACTGAAGCTTTCTTT. The encoded protein is CASSQQGWDTEAFF.